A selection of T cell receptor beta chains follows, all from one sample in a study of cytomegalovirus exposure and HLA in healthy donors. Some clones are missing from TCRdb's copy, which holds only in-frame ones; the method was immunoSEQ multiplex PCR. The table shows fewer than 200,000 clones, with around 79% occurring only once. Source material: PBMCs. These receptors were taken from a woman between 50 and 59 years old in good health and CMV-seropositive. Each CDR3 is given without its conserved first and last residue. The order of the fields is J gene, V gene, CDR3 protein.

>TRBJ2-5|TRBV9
ASSVGPGQGLETQY
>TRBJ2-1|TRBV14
ASSPRDWGNNEQF
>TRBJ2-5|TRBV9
ASNAPSPGLAVKTQY
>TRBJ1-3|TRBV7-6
ASSLVAGDLWGSGNTIY
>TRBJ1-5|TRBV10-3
AISESGDRYQPQH
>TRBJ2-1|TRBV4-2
ASSQDTSGSYNEQF
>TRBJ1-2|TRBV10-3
AISEGQGSGYT
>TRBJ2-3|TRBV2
ASRQNTDTQY
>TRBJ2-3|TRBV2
ASKVSGSRDTQY
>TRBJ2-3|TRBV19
ASSYRGQLDTQY
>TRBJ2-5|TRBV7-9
ASSLGPYQETQY
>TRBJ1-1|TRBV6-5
ASSPLRGSTEAF
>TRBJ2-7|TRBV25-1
ASSQGFSYEQY
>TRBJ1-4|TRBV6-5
ASSYGGATNEKLF
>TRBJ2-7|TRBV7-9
ASSLGVAGVREQY
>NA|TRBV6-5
ASSPAGGRYEQY
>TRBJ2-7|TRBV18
ASQWDRGIYEQY